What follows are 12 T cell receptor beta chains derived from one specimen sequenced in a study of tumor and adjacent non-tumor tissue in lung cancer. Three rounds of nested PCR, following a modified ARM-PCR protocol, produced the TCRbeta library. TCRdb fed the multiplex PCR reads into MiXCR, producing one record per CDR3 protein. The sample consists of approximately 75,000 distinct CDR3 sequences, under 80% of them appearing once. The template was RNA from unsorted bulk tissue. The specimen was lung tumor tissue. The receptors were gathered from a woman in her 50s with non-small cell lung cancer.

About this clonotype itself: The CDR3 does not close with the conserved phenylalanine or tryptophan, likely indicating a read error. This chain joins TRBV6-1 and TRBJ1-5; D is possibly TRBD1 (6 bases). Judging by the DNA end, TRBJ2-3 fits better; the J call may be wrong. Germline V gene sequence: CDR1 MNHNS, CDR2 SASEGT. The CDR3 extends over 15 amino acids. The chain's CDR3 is CASSYRDIYDQPQYI. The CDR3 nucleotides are TGTGCCAGCAGTTACAGGGACATATACGATCAGCCCCAGTATATT.

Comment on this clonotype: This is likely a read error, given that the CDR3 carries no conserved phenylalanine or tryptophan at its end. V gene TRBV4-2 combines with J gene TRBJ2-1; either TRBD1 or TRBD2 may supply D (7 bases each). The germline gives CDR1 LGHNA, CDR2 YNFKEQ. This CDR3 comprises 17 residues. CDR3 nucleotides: TGTGCCAGGAGCCAGGGGGGGGGTGGCGGGCCCTACAATGAGCAGTTCATC. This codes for CARSQGGGGGPYNEQFI.

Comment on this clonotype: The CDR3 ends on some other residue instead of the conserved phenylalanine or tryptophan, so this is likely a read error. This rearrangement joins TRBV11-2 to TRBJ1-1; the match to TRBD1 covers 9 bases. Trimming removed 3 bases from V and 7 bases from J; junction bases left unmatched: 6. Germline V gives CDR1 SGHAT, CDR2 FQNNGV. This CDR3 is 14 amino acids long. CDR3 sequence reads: CASSFLDRGIEAFV. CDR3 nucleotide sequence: TGTGCCAGCAGCTTTTTGGACAGGGGTATTGAAGCTTTCGTT.

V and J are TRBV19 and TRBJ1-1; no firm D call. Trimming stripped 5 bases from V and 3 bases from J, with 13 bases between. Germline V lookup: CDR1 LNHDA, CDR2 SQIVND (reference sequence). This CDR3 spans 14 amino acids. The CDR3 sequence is CASSPSWVDTEAFF. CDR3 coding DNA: TGTGCCAGTAGTCCCTCGTGGGTTGACACTGAAGCTTTCTTT.

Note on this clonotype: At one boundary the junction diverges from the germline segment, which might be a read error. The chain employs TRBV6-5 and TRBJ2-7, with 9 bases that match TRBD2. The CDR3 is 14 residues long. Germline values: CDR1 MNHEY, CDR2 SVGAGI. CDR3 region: CACTSGRMSFEQYF. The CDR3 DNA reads TGTGCCTGCACCAGCGGGAGGATGTCCTTCGAGCAGTACTTC.

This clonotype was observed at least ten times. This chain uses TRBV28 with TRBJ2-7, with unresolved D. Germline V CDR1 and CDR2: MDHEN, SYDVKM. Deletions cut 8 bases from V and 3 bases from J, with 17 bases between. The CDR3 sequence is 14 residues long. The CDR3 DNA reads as TGTGCCAGCGGGTTGTGGTTAGGGAACTACGAGCAGTACTTC. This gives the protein CASGLWLGNYEQYF.

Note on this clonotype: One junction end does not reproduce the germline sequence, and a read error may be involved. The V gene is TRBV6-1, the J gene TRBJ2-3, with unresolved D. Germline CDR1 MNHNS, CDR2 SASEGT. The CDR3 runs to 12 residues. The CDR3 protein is CASNLDTDTQYF. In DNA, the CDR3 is TGCGCCAGCAATCTAGACACAGATACGCAGTATTTT.

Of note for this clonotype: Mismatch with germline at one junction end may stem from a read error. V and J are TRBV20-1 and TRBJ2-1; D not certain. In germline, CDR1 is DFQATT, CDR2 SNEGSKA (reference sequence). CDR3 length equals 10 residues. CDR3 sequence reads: CSAHYNEQSF. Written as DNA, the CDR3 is TGCAGTGCACACTATAATGAGCAGTCCTTC.

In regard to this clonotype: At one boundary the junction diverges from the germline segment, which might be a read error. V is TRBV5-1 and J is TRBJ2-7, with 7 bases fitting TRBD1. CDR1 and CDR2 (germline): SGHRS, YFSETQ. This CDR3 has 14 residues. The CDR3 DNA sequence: TGCGCCAGCAGTTTGGAGACAGGGCACTACGAGCAGTACTTC. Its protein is CASSLETGHYEQYF. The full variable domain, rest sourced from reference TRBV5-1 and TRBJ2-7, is KAGVTQTPRYLIKTRGQQVTLSCSPISGHRSVSWYQQTPGQGLQFLFEYFSETQRNKGNFPGRFSGRQFSNSRSEMNVSTLELGDSALYLCASSLETGHYEQYFGPGTRLTVT.

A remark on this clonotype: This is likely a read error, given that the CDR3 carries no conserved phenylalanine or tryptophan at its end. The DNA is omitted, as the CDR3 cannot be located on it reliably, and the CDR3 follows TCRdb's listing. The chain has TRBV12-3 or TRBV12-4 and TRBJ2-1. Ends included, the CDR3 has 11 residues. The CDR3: CASSLSHERFS.

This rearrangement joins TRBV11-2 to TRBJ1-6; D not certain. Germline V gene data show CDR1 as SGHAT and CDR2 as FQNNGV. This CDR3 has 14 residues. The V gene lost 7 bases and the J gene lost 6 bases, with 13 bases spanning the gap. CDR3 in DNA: TGTGCCAGCAAATTAGACTGGGGTAATTCACCCCTCCACTTT. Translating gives CASKLDWGNSPLHF.

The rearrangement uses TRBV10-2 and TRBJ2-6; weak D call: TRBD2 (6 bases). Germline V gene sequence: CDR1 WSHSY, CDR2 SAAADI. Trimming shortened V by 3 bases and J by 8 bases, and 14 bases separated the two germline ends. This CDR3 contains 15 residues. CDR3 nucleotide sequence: TGCGCCAGCAGTGATATTGCTGCGGGGACCAACGTCCTGACTTTC. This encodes CASSDIAAGTNVLTF.